The present T cell receptor (beta chain) was sequenced within a study of Graves' ophthalmopathy and Graves' hyperthyroidism. The V segment lost 4 bases and the J segment 0 bases; nucleotides outside the gene matches: 6. Germline V lookup: CDR1 SGHVS, CDR2 FQNEAQ. The CDR3 covers 15 residues. This clonotype was picked up many times. Its matching antigen is unknown. From RNA, the CDR3 regions of TCR beta chains were amplified and sequenced. The first-round RT-PCR employed HTBI primers together with the Qiagen OneStep RT-PCR kit. A multiplex PCR was then performed as the second round. MiXCR, applied by TCRdb to the multiplex PCR reads, yields one record per CDR3 protein. The sample includes about 1.1 million distinct CDR3 sequences, roughly 35% seen only once; the top ten take approximately 12%. Points from the study as a whole: In predicting ophthalmopathy progression, the model reached 65% to 71% sensitivity and roughly 74% specificity.

The chain links TRBV7-8 to TRBJ2-7, with 7 bases aligning to TRBD1. This TCR was recovered from an adult man with Graves' hyperthyroidism. Sequenced input: peripheral blood or thyroid tissue (not recorded which). CDR3 protein: CASSSRTGRSYEQYF. The CDR3 region has the DNA TGTGCCAGCAGCTCTCGGACAGGTCGCTCCTACGAGCAGTACTTC.